The present T cell receptor beta chain was sequenced within a study of neoadjuvant anti-PD-1 for oral cavity cancer. Study background: Around day 43, patients without progression received a fourth nivolumab dose before surgery.

Worth noting for this clone: The target antigen is unknown.

Study findings and constraints: Larger post-treatment preexisting tumor clones tracked with greater tumor shrinkage.

Produced via immunoSEQ multiplex PCR; TCRdb's table is partial and in-frame only. The sample lists approximately 4,300 clones, 55% to 70% occurring once. The junction had 2 bases not matched to a gene; V was cut back by 3 bases and J by 2 bases. The CDR3 consists of 14 residues. Germline assignment: CDR1 KGHSH and CDR2 LQKENI. The chain joins TRBV18 to TRBJ2-7, with TRBD1 matching over 9 bases. The clonotype was recovered from a person between 40 and 85 years old with oral cavity squamous cell carcinoma. The sample was tumor tissue, taken before nivolumab (anti-PD-1) treatment. The DNA for the CDR3 is TGTGCCAGCTCACCGAGACAGGGGGCCTACGAGCAGTACTTC. As protein: CASSPRQGAYEQYF. Looking up the rest from reference TRBV18 and TRBJ2-7 gives the full variable domain: NAGVMQNPRHLVRRRGQEARLRCSPMKGHSHVYWYRQLPEEGLKFMVYLQKENIIDESGMPKERFSAEFPKEGPSILRIQQVVRGDSAAYFCASSPRQGAYEQYFGPGTRLTVT.